A single sample gave rise to the 14 T cell receptor beta chains below, sequenced in a study of shared clonotypes between healthy human individuals (dated by TCRdb to about 2020). For the CD8 naive samples, CD45RO-negative cells were positively selected for CCR7, yielding a CD45RA+CCR7+ population from which TemRA cells were excluded. Libraries came from the immunoSEQ multiplex PCR assay. Entries here come from immuneACCESS through TCRdb and include only in-frame sequences with V and J called. Some clones fail to appear in such tables; in the studies checked, an unresolved V gene covers under half of the shortfall, and the cause of the remainder is unknown. The sample has around 2,000,000 clones on record, just over 90% of them singletons. The ten largest clones add up to over 1.5% of the sample. The sequencing sample was made of naive CD8+ T cells from PBMCs. Read against the paper, the sample's cell subset or site label means: CD45RA+CCR7+. The source of these receptors is a man aged 18 to 30 in good health. Some clones in this sample may be carry-over from other donors' samples.

This clone was counted a single time. This chain links TRBV13 with TRBJ2-5; TRBD2 aligns across 8 bases. CDR3 length equals 16 residues. Germline V gene data show CDR1 as PRHDT and CDR2 as FYEKMQ (reference sequence). The V segment lost 5 bases and the J segment 4 bases; nucleotides outside the gene matches: 12. This CDR3 is CASSAQGSGTGETQYF. The DNA for the CDR3 is TGTGCCAGCAGCGCGCAGGGTAGCGGGACGGGAGAGACCCAGTACTTC. Full variable domain (remainder filled in from reference TRBV13 and TRBJ2-5): AAGVIQSPRHLIKEKRETATLKCYPIPRHDTVYWYQQGPGQDPQFLISFYEKMQSDKGSIPDRFSAQQFSDYHSELNMSSLELGDSALYFCASSAQGSGTGETQYFGPGTRLLVL.

The V call is TRBV5-1, the J call TRBJ2-7, with 9 bases that match TRBD2. The CDR3 is made up of 17 amino acids. Trimming cost V 0 bases and J 0 bases; bases outside gene matches: 7. Looked up from germline, CDR1 is SGHRS and CDR2 is YFSETQ. The CDR3 here is CASSLALAGTSSYEQYF. DNA for the CDR3: TGCGCCAGCAGCTTGGCCCTAGCGGGGACGAGCTCCTACGAGCAGTACTTC. The variable domain in full, with the rest retrieved from reference TRBV5-1 and TRBJ2-7, is KAGVTQTPRYLIKTRGQQVTLSCSPISGHRSVSWYQQTPGQGLQFLFEYFSETQRNKGNFPGRFSGRQFSNSRSEMNVSTLELGDSALYLCASSLALAGTSSYEQYFGPGTRLTVT.

The V call is TRBV29-1, the J call TRBJ1-1, with a tentative D call TRBD1 (5 bases). There are 12 residues in the CDR3. V was trimmed by 4 bases and J by 11 bases, leaving 17 bases between them. Looked up from germline, CDR1 is SQVTM and CDR2 is ANQGSEA. For the CDR3, the DNA is TGCAGCGTTGTTCGGGACTCCAAGCTCGCTTTCTTT. It specifies CSVVRDSKLAFF.

The chain uses TRBV27 and TRBJ2-1, with TRBD2 matching 7 bases. The germline CDR1 and CDR2 sequences are MNHEY and SMNVEV (reference sequence). This CDR3 is 15 amino acids long. V shed 7 bases, J shed 5 bases, and the junction held 11 bases outside the gene matches. In nucleotides, the CDR3 is TGTGCCAGCACCCCGGGTGCTAGCGGCCACAATGAGCAGTTCTTC. Translation: CASTPGASGHNEQFF.

V is TRBV15 and J is TRBJ2-5, with 8 nucleotides matching TRBD2. The V gene end was trimmed by 3 bases and the J gene end by 5 bases; junction bases not matched to a gene: 5. The CDR3 loop spans 14 amino acids. Germline V gene lookup returns CDR1 LNHNV and CDR2 YYDKDF (reference sequence). The CDR3 is CATSSGAGDETQYF. The CDR3 coding sequence is TGTGCCACCAGCAGTGGAGCGGGAGATGAGACCCAGTACTTC.

About this clone: The sample holds other DNA sequences that translate to the same CDR3. The chain recombines TRBV11-2 with TRBJ2-2; no clear D gene. Germline lookup yields CDR1 SGHAT and CDR2 FQNNGV. The ends were cut back, 1 base at V and 1 base at J, with 1 base in the middle. This CDR3 is built from 13 residues. CDR3 region: CASSLVNTGELFF. The CDR3, as DNA: TGTGCCAGCAGCTTAGTGAACACCGGGGAGCTGTTTTTT.

The chain couples TRBV7-9 to TRBJ2-1; 9 bases agree with TRBD2. This CDR3 spans 16 amino acids. V was clipped by 5 bases and J by 2 bases; unmatched bases: 7. Germline-derived CDR1 and CDR2 are SEHNR and FQNEAQ (reference sequence). The CDR3 DNA reads TGTGCCAGCAGCCCGGTAGCGGGGGCCCCCTACAATGAGCAGTTCTTC. Protein: CASSPVAGAPYNEQFF.

The chain has TRBV9 and TRBJ1-2, with 7 positions matching TRBD1. The germline V gene has CDR1 SGDLS and CDR2 YYNGEE. The trim removed 4 bases at V and 1 base at J, leaving 7 bases unmatched. CDR3 length: 15 residues. The CDR3 DNA is TGTGCCAGCAGCCCCTTGGGACAGATTAACTATGGCTACACCTTC. Protein product: CASSPLGQINYGYTF.

This sequence joins TRBV7-6 and TRBJ1-1; possibly TRBD1 for D (6 bases). Deletions cut 4 bases from V and 7 bases from J, with 22 bases between. Per germline, CDR1 SGHVS and CDR2 FNYEAQ. CDR3 length: 16 amino acids. CDR3 residues: CASSSGPSAGAGEAFF. The CDR3 coding sequence is TGTGCCAGCAGCTCTGGACCTTCGGCAGGGGCAGGTGAAGCTTTCTTT.

The rearrangement uses TRBV5-1 and TRBJ2-5; possible D gene TRBD1, 6 bases. Deletions cut 5 bases from V and 5 bases from J, with 19 bases between. Germline CDR1 reads SGHRS; CDR2 reads YFSETQ. The CDR3 is 15 amino acids. For the CDR3, the DNA is TGCGCCAGCAGTGAGGCAACAGGGATCACGGAGACCCAGTACTTC. It translates to CASSEATGITETQYF.

The chain employs TRBV18 and TRBJ2-2, with D maybe TRBD1 (6 bases). V was shortened by 4 bases and J by 5 bases, with 8 bases between the two germline ends. The CDR3 covers 13 residues. From germline, CDR1 is KGHSH and CDR2 LQKENI. The CDR3, as DNA: TGTGCCAGCTCACACAGGGAAACCGGGGAGCTGTTTTTT. Amino acids: CASSHRETGELFF.

V usage is TRBV7-9 and J usage is TRBJ2-2, with D possibly called TRBD1 or TRBD2 (5 bases each). The V and J ends lost 2 bases and 0 bases respectively, with 13 bases between them. CDR1 is SEHNR, CDR2 FQNEAQ, per germline (reference sequence). The CDR3 spans 17 residues. The CDR3, as DNA: TGTGCCAGCAGCTTAACCGGGGCCTTCGCGAACACCGGGGAGCTGTTTTTT. This codes for CASSLTGAFANTGELFF.

V and J are TRBV5-6 and TRBJ2-3, with 10 positions matching TRBD2. The ends lost 3 bases at V and 4 bases at J; junction bases unmatched: 8. Germline V gene sequence: CDR1 SGHDT, CDR2 YYEEEE. The CDR3 is 16 residues long. The CDR3 protein is CASSWLAGVGADTQYF. The DNA for the CDR3 is TGTGCCAGCAGCTGGCTAGCGGGAGTTGGAGCAGATACGCAGTATTTT. Looking up the rest from reference TRBV5-6 and TRBJ2-3 gives the full variable domain: DAGVTQSPTHLIKTRGQQVTLRCSPKSGHDTVSWYQQALGQGPQFIFQYYEEEERQRGNFPDRFSGHQFPNYSSELNVNALLLGDSALYLCASSWLAGVGADTQYFGPGTRLTVL.

The chain joins TRBV10-3 to TRBJ1-3; D unclear. Deletions cut 8 bases from V and 2 bases from J, with 13 bases between. CDR3 length: 14 residues. CDR1 and CDR2 from the germline V gene are ENHRY and SYGVKD. This CDR3 is CAIGRGIAGNTIYF. The CDR3 nucleotides are TGTGCCATCGGGCGGGGTATAGCTGGAAACACCATATATTTT.